The rows below give T cell receptor beta chains drawn from one sample of a study of blood T cell repertoires in COVID-19. Clones were read by immunoSEQ multiplex PCR, and TCRdb kept only the in-frame ones, dropping some. The sample contains roughly 120,000 clones, about 80% of which appear only once. The sequenced sample consisted of peripheral blood. These receptors originate from a woman aged 80 or over with acute or convalescent COVID-19. The CDR3 runs from the conserved cysteine through the conserved F or W. Fields, in order: J gene, V gene, D gene, clone size, CDR3 DNA, CDR3 protein. D genes are given only for firm matches. Size is omitted from some rows. Given values are once, few, many or a class for expanded clones.

TRBJ1-4	TRBV28	NA	NA	TGTGCCAGCAGTTTAGGCGGGGGGCGGGGTGAAAAACTGTTTTTT	CASSLGGGRGEKLFF
TRBJ1-1	TRBV19	NA	NA	TGTGCCAGTAGTACCCTGGGCGTCCTGACTAGGAACACTGAAGCTTTCTTT	CASSTLGVLTRNTEAFF
TRBJ1-3	TRBV7-9	NA	NA	TGTGCCAGCAGCTTAGATACAGGAAACACCATATATTTT	CASSLDTGNTIYF
TRBJ2-1	TRBV7-9	NA	NA	TGTGCCAGCAGTGACACGTTCTACAATGAGCAGTTCTTC	CASSDTFYNEQFF
TRBJ2-3	TRBV27	TRBD2	NA	TGTGCCAGCAGCCCGCCCTTACCGACTAGCGGGGGGTCCGGTACGCAGTATTTT	CASSPPLPTSGGSGTQYF
TRBJ2-2	TRBV2	NA	few	TGTGCCAGCAACCTAGGGGGAGCCGGGGAGCTGTTTTTT	CASNLGGAGELFF
TRBJ1-3	TRBV5-1	TRBD1	NA	TGCGCCAGCAGCTTTTTTGGACAGGAAGAAAACACCATATATTTT	CASSFFGQEENTIYF
TRBJ1-1	TRBV24-1	NA	few	TGTGCCACCACGCGAGGGGGGGACACTGAAGCTTTCTTT	CATTRGGDTEAFF
TRBJ1-4	TRBV10-3	TRBD1	NA	TGTGCCATCAGTAGATCCGGGACAGGAAATGAAAAACTGTTTTTT	CAISRSGTGNEKLFF
TRBJ1-2	TRBV30	TRBD1	NA	TGTGCCTGGAGGCCGACAGGGGGCGACTATGGCTACACCTTC	CAWRPTGGDYGYTF
TRBJ1-1	TRBV7-3	NA	NA	TGTGCCAGCAGCTTCAACAGGGAAACTGAAGCTTTCTTT	CASSFNRETEAFF
TRBJ1-2	TRBV10-3	NA	NA	TGTGCCATCAGTGAGCGCCAGAAAATCTATGGCTACACCTTC	CAISERQKIYGYTF
TRBJ2-7	TRBV18	TRBD1	once	TGTGCCAGCTCACCAGGCGGACAGGGAGTGTACGAGCAGTACTTC	CASSPGGQGVYEQYF
TRBJ2-2	TRBV18	NA	NA	TGTGCCAGCTCGAGCGGCGTGATGGCCGGGGAGCTGTTTTTT	CASSSGVMAGELFF
TRBJ1-5	TRBV30	NA	few	TGTGCCTGGAGTGGTCAAAGCAATCAGCCCCAGCATTTT	CAWSGQSNQPQHF
TRBJ1-5	TRBV18	NA	NA	TGTGCCAGCTCACCACCGGAGGGTGGGGGCAATCAGCCCCAGCATTTT	CASSPPEGGGNQPQHF
TRBJ2-5	TRBV30	TRBD2	NA	TGTGCCTGGACTAGCGGAGCCATTCGTGAGACCCAGTACTTC	CAWTSGAIRETQYF
TRBJ2-7	TRBV29-1	NA	NA	TGCAGCGTGTACGGGACACTGACCTACGAGCAGTACTTC	CSVYGTLTYEQYF
TRBJ1-1	TRBV5-1	NA	NA	TGCGCCAGCAGCACCGACAGACAAAACGAAGAAGCTTTCTTT	CASSTDRQNEEAFF
TRBJ2-2	TRBV5-1	NA	NA	TGCGCCAGCAGCTTGGTCGCGGGCTCGAACACCGGGGAGCTGTTTTTT	CASSLVAGSNTGELFF
TRBJ2-5	TRBV6-6	NA	NA	TGTGCCAGCAGTTACCGAAGCGAGGAGACCCAGTACTTC	CASSYRSEETQYF
TRBJ1-1	TRBV30	NA	few	TGTGCCTGGAGTCGAGGACTGGCTGAAGCTTTCTTT	CAWSRGLAEAFF
TRBJ1-5	TRBV28	NA	NA	TGTGCCAGCAGTTTATACCGGAGATCCTTCAATCAGCCCCAGCATTTT	CASSLYRRSFNQPQHF
TRBJ2-7	TRBV7-2	NA	NA	TGTGCCAGCGGCCCGACAAGCTCCTACGAGCAGTACTTC	CASGPTSSYEQYF
TRBJ2-7	TRBV14	NA	NA	TGTGCCAGCAGCCAAGTTGGAGGGTACGAGCAGTACTTC	CASSQVGGYEQYF
TRBJ2-3	TRBV28	NA	NA	TGTGCCAGCAGTTTAGGTAGCGACCTCACAGATACGCAGTATTTT	CASSLGSDLTDTQYF
TRBJ2-3	TRBV7-2	TRBD2	NA	TGTGCCAGCAGCTTACGTAGCGGGAGGGTACAAGATACGCAGTATTTT	CASSLRSGRVQDTQYF
TRBJ1-2	TRBV7-8	NA	NA	TGTGCCAGCAGCTTAGTCCTTCAGGGAGGGGGGATTAACTATGGCTACACCTTC	CASSLVLQGGGINYGYTF
TRBJ2-5	TRBV24-1	TRBD1	NA	TGTGCCACCAGTGACCCAGGACAGGGTCAAGAGACCCAGTACTTC	CATSDPGQGQETQYF
TRBJ2-1	TRBV27	TRBD2	NA	TGTGCCAGCAGTTTACTAGCGGGGCAACAAAGCTCCTACAATGAGCAGTTCTTC	CASSLLAGQQSSYNEQFF
TRBJ2-1	TRBV19	TRBD1	NA	TGTGCCAGTAGTATCGAGGGGGCGAAAAATAATGAGCAGTTCTTC	CASSIEGAKNNEQFF
TRBJ1-5	TRBV5-6	TRBD1	NA	TGTGCCAGCAGCTCGGGACAGTTGAAGGGACTGTATAGCAATCAGCCCCAGCATTTT	CASSSGQLKGLYSNQPQHF
TRBJ2-7	TRBV6-5	TRBD1	NA	TGTGCCAGCAGTCTAGGACAGGACGCCTACGAGCAGTACTTC	CASSLGQDAYEQYF
TRBJ2-5	TRBV12-3/TRBV12-4	NA	few	TGTGCCAGCAGTTCCCCTGAGACCCAGTACTTC	CASSSPETQYF
TRBJ1-6	TRBV7-2	NA	NA	TGTGCCAGCAGCCTGGACAGATCTTATAATTCACCCCTCCACTTT	CASSLDRSYNSPLHF
TRBJ1-2	TRBV5-6	NA	NA	TGTGCCAGCGCGACAGGAGGTGACTATGGCTACACCTTC	CASATGGDYGYTF
TRBJ1-2	TRBV7-2	NA	NA	TGTGCCAGCAGCTTAGCGCGGCCCTCCCATAGGGGCTACACCTTC	CASSLARPSHRGYTF
TRBJ1-4	TRBV6-5	TRBD1	NA	TGTGCCAGCAGGGGGGCGGGACAGCGGAATGAAAAACTGTTTTTT	CASRGAGQRNEKLFF
TRBJ2-5	TRBV19	NA	few	TGTGCCAGTAGACTAATCCCCCAAGAGACCCAGTACTTC	CASRLIPQETQYF
TRBJ1-6	TRBV7-2	TRBD1	NA	TGTGCCAGCAGCTTCGGGACAGGGGGTTCACCCCTCCACTTT	CASSFGTGGSPLHF
TRBJ1-5	TRBV20-1	TRBD1	many	TGCAGTGCTAGTGTGGGACAGCTAGATCAGCCCCAGCATTTT	CSASVGQLDQPQHF
TRBJ2-6	TRBV30	NA	NA	TGTGCCTGGAGTCCCCTCAGGGATGGGGCCAACGTCCTGACTTTC	CAWSPLRDGANVLTF